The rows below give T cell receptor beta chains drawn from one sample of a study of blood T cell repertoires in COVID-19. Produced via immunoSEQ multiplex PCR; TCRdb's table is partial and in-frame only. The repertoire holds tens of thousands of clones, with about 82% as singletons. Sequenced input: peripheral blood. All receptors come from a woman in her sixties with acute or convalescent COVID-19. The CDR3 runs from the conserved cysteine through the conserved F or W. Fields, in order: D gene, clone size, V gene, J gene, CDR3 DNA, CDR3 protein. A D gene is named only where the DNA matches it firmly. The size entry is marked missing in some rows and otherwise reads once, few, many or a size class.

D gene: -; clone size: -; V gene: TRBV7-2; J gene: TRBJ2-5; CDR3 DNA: TGTGCCAGCAGCTTAACAGGGAAAGAGACCCAGTACTTC; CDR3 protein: CASSLTGKETQYF
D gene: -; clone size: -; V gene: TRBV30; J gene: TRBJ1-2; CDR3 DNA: TGTGCCTGGGGCCTACAGGGACGACGCTACACCTTC; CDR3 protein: CAWGLQGRRYTF
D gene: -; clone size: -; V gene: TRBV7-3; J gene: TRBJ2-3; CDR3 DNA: TGTGCCAGCAGCTCCGGGTCGGGGTCGCATACGCAGTATTTT; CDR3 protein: CASSSGSGSHTQYF
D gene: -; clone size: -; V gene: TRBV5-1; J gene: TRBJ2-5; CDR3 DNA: TGCGCCAGCAGCTTGGGAGGGTATTTAAGAGAGACCCAGTACTTC; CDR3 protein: CASSLGGYLRETQYF
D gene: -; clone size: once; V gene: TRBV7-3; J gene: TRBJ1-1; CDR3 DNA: TGTGCCAGCAGCCCCAGCGGGGGGCTCACTGAAGCTTTCTTT; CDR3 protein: CASSPSGGLTEAFF
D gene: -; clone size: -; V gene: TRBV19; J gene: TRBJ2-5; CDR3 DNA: TGTGCCAGTTCTACAGGGTTAGGGGAGACCCAGTACTTC; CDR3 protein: CASSTGLGETQYF
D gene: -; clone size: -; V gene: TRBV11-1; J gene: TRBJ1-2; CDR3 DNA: TGTGCCAGCAGCTTAACACCTTTGGACTACGGCTACACCTTC; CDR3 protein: CASSLTPLDYGYTF
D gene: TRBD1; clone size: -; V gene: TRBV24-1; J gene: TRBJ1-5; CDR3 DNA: TGTGCCACCAGTAGACAGGGCAGCAATCAGCCCCAGCATTTT; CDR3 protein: CATSRQGSNQPQHF
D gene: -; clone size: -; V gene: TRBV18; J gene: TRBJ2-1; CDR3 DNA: TGTGCCAGCTCACCACTCTCCGAGGATGAGCAGTTCTTC; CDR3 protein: CASSPLSEDEQFF
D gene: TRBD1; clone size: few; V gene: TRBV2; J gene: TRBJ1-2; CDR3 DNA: TGTGCCCACAAAATACCCCGGTCGAGGGGGCCCTACTATGGCTACACCTTC; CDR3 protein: CAHKIPRSRGPYYGYTF
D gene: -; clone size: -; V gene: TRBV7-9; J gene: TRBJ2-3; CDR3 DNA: TGTGCCAGCAGCTTAATACAGGGTCAGTGGGGCACAGATACGCAGTATTTT; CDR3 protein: CASSLIQGQWGTDTQYF
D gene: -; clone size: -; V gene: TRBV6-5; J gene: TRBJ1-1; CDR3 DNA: TGTGCCAGCAGTTACTCGGGGGGGAACACTGAAGCTTTCTTT; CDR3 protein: CASSYSGGNTEAFF
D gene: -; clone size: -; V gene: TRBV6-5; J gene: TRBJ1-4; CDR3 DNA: TGTGCCAGCTCGGCGCAGGGAGGAACTAATGAAAAACTGTTTTTT; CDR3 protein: CASSAQGGTNEKLFF
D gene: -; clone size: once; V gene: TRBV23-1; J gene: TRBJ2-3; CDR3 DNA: TGCGCCAGCAGTCAGGGCCTTACCACAGATACGCAGTATTTT; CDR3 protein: CASSQGLTTDTQYF
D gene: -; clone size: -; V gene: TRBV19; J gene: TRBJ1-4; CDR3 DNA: TGTGCCAGTAGTATTGACCTACAACTAAATGAAAAACTGTTTTTT; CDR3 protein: CASSIDLQLNEKLFF
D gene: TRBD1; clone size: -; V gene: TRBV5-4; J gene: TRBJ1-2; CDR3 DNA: TGTGCCAGCAGCTTGGCGGACAGGGGGAACTATGGCTACACCTTC; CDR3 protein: CASSLADRGNYGYTF